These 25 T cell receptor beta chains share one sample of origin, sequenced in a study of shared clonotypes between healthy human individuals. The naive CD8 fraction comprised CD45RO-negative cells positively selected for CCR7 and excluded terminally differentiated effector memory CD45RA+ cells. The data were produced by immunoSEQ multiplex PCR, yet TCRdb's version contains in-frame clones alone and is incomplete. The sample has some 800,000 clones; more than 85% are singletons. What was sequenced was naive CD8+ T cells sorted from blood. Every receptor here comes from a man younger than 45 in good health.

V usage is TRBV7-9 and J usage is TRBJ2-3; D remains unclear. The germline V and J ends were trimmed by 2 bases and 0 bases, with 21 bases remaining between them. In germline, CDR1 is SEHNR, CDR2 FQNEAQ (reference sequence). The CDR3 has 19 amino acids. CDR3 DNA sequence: TGTGCCAGCAGCTTACCCTCTCTGAATACGAGAACTAGCACAGATACGCAGTATTTT. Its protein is CASSLPSLNTRTSTDTQYF. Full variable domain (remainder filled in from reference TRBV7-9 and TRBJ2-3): DTGVSQNPRHKITKRGQNVTFRCDPISEHNRLYWYRQTLGQGPEFLTYFQNEAQLEKSRLLSDRFSAERPKGSFSTLEIQRTEQGDSAMYLCASSLPSLNTRTSTDTQYFGPGTRLTVL.

The CDR3 region is CASSPGMTSQPQHF. CDR3 nucleotides: TGTGCCAGCAGTCCCGGGATGACGAGCCAGCCCCAGCATTTT. The rearrangement uses TRBV27 and TRBJ1-5; D ambiguous. Germline V gene sequence: CDR1 MNHEY, CDR2 SMNVEV (reference sequence). The CDR3 contains 14 residues. V lost 5 bases to trimming and J lost 7 bases, with 15 bases between them.

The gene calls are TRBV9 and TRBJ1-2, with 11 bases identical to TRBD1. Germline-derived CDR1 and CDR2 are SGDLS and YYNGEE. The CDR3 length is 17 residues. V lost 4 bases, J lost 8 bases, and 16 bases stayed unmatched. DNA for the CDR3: TGTGCCAGCAGCCCTGTAAGGACAGGGGGCGCAGCTGGAGGCTACACCTTC. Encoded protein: CASSPVRTGGAAGGYTF. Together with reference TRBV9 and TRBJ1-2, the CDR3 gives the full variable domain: DSGVTQTPKHLITATGQRVTLRCSPRSGDLSVYWYQQSLDQGLQFLIQYYNGEERAKGNILERFSAQQFPDLHSELNLSSLELGDSALYFCASSPVRTGGAAGGYTFGSGTRLTVV.

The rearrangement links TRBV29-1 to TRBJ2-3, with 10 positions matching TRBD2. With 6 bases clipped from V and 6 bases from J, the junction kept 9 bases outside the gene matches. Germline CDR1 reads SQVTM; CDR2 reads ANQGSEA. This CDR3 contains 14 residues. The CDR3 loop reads CSVRSGRAPDTQYF. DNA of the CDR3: TGCAGCGTGAGGAGCGGGAGGGCCCCTGATACGCAGTATTTT.

CDR3 sequence: CASSLASGSVNEKLFF. The CDR3 DNA reads as TGTGCCAGCAGCTTAGCATCTGGATCCGTTAATGAAAAACTGTTTTTT. This chain links TRBV7-6 with TRBJ1-4; no clear D gene. Trimming pared 0 bases from V and 4 bases from J, leaving 12 bases between. This CDR3 has 16 amino acids. Per germline, CDR1 SGHVS and CDR2 FNYEAQ.

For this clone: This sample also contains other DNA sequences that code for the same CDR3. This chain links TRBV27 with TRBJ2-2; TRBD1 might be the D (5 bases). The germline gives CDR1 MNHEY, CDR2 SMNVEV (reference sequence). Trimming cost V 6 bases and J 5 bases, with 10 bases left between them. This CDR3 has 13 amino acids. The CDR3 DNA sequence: TGTGCCAGCAGCCGCCCAGGGACCGGGGAGCTGTTTTTT. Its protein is CASSRPGTGELFF.

The CDR3 coding sequence is TGTGCCAGCAGTTATCTCAGCCAAGAGACCCAGTACTTC. Encoded protein: CASSYLSQETQYF. The chain employs TRBV6-5 and TRBJ2-5, with D unresolved. CDR1 and CDR2 from the germline V gene are MNHEY and SVGAGI. Trimming cost V 3 bases and J 1 base, with 6 bases left between them. This CDR3 region has 13 residues.

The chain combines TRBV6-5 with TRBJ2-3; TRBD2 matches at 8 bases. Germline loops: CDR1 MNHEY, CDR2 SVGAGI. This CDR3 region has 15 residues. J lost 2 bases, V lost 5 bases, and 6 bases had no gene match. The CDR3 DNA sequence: TGTGCCAGCAGTCCGACTAGCGCCCCCACAGATACGCAGTATTTT. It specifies CASSPTSAPTDTQYF.

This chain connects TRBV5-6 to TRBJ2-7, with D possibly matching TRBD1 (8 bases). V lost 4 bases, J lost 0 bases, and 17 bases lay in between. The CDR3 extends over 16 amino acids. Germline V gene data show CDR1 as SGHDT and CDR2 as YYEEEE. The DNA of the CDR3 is TGTGCCAGCAGCACGCGCTACAGGGGGGGCTCCTACGAGCAGTACTTC. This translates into CASSTRYRGGSYEQYF. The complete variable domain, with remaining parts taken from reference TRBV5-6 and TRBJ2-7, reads DAGVTQSPTHLIKTRGQQVTLRCSPKSGHDTVSWYQQALGQGPQFIFQYYEEEERQRGNFPDRFSGHQFPNYSSELNVNALLLGDSALYLCASSTRYRGGSYEQYFGPGTRLTVT.

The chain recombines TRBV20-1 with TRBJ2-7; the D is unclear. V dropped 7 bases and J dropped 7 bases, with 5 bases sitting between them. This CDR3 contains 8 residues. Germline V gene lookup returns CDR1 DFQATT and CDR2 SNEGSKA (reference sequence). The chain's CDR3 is CSVGEQYF. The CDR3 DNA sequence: TGCAGTGTAGGTGAGCAGTACTTC.

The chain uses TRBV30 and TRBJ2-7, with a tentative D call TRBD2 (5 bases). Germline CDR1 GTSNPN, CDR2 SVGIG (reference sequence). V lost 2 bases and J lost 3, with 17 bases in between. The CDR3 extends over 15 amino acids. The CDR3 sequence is CAWSPFSSGVYEQYF. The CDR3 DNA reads TGTGCCTGGAGTCCTTTCTCGTCCGGGGTCTACGAGCAGTACTTC.

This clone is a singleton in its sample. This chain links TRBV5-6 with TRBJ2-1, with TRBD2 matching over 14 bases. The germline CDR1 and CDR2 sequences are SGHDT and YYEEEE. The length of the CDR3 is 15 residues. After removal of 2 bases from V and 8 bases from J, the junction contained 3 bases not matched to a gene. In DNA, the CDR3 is TGTGCCAGCAGCTTCGGGACTAGCGGGAGCTATGAGCAGTTCTTC. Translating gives CASSFGTSGSYEQFF.

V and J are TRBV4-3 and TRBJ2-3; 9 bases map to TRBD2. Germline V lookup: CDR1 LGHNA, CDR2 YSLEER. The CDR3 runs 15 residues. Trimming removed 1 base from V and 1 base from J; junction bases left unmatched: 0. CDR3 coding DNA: TGCGCCAGCAGCCAAGTAGCGGGGGGCACAGATACGCAGTATTTT. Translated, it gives CASSQVAGGTDTQYF.

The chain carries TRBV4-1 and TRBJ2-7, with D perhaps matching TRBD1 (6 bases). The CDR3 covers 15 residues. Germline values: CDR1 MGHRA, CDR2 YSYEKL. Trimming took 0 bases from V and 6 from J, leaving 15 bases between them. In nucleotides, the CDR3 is TGCGCCAGCAGCCAAGAGGTCACAGGGATGGGCGAGCAGTACTTC. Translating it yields CASSQEVTGMGEQYF.

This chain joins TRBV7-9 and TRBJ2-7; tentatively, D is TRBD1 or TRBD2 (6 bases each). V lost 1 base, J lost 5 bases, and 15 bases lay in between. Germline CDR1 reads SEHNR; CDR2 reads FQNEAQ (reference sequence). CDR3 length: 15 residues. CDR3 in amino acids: CASSLVGAGEDEQYF. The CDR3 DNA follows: TGTGCCAGCAGCTTAGTCGGGGCAGGGGAGGACGAGCAGTACTTC.

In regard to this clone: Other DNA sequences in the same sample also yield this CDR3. CDR3 loop: CASSPRVTYEQYF. CDR3 bases: TGTGCCAGCAGTCCGAGGGTAACCTACGAGCAGTACTTC. J is TRBJ2-7 and V is TRBV27, with D maybe TRBD2 (5 bases). Trimming took 5 bases from V and 2 from J, leaving 10 bases between them. This CDR3 has 13 residues. Germline loops: CDR1 MNHEY, CDR2 SMNVEV (reference sequence).

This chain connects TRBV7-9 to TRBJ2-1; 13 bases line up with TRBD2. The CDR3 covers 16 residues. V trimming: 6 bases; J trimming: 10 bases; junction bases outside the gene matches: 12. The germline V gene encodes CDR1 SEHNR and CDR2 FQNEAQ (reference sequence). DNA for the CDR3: TGTGCCAGCAGACCGGAACTAGCGGGAGGGCCAGGAGAGCAGTTCTTC. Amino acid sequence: CASRPELAGGPGEQFF.

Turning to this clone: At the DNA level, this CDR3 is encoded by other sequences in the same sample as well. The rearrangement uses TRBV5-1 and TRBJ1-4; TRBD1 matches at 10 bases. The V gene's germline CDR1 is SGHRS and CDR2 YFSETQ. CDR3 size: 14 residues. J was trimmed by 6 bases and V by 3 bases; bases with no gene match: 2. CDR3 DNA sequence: TGCGCCAGCAGCTCCGGGACAGGGGATGAAAAACTGTTTTTT. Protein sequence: CASSSGTGDEKLFF.

The CDR3 here is CASSFSVTEAFF. In nucleotides, the CDR3 is TGTGCCAGTAGCTTTTCGGTGACTGAAGCTTTCTTT. The J gene is TRBJ1-1, the V gene TRBV19; no firm D call. V gave up 6 bases and J gave up 5 bases, with 10 bases separating them. There are 12 residues in the CDR3. Germline CDR1 and CDR2: LNHDA and SQIVND (reference sequence).

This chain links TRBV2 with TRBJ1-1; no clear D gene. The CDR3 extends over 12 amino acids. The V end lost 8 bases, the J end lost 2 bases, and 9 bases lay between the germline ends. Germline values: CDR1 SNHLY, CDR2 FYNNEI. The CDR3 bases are TGTGCCAGCCCTCCGGGAAACACTGAAGCTTTCTTT. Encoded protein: CASPPGNTEAFF. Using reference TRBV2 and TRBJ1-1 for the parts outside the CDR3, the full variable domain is EPEVTQTPSHQVTQMGQEVILRCVPISNHLYFYWYRQILGQKVEFLVSFYNNEISEKSEIFDDQFSVERPDGSNFTLKIRSTKLEDSAMYFCASPPGNTEAFFGQGTRLTVV.

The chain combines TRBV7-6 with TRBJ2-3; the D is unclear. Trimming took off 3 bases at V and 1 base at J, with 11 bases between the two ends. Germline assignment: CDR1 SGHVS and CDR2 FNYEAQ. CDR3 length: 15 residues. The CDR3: CASSLSPLGTDTQYF. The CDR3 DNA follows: TGTGCCAGCAGCTTGTCGCCTTTAGGCACAGATACGCAGTATTTT.

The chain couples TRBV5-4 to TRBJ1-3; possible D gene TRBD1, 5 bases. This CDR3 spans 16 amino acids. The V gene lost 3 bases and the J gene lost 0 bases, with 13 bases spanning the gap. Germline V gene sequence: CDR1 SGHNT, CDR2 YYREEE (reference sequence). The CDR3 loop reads CASSWDGVLSGNTIYF. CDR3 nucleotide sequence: TGTGCCAGCAGCTGGGACGGAGTCCTCTCTGGAAACACCATATATTTT. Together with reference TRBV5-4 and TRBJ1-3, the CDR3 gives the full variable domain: ETGVTQSPTHLIKTRGQQVTLRCSSQSGHNTVSWYQQALGQGPQFIFQYYREEENGRGNFPPRFSGLQFPNYSSELNVNALELDDSALYLCASSWDGVLSGNTIYFGEGSWLTVV.

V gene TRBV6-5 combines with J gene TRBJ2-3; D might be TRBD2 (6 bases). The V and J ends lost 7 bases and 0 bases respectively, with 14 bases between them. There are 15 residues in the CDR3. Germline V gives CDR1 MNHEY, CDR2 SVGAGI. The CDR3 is CASTEAGSSTDTQYF. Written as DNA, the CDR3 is TGTGCCAGCACCGAGGCGGGATCTAGCACAGATACGCAGTATTTT.

The CDR3 protein is CATSSPESYPTDTQYF. The CDR3 DNA sequence: TGTGCCACCAGCTCCCCGGAGTCCTACCCCACAGATACGCAGTATTTT. The rearrangement uses TRBV15 and TRBJ2-3, with unresolved D. V lost 5 bases and J lost 2, with 17 bases in between. The germline V gene encodes CDR1 LNHNV and CDR2 YYDKDF (reference sequence). The CDR3 consists of 16 residues.

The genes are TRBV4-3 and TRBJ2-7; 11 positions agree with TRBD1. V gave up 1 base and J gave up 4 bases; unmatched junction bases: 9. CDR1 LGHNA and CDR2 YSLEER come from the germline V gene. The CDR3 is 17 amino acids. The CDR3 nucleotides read TGCGCCAGCAGCCAAGTTCCTGGACAGGGGGCAGCGTACGAGCAGTACTTC. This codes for CASSQVPGQGAAYEQYF.